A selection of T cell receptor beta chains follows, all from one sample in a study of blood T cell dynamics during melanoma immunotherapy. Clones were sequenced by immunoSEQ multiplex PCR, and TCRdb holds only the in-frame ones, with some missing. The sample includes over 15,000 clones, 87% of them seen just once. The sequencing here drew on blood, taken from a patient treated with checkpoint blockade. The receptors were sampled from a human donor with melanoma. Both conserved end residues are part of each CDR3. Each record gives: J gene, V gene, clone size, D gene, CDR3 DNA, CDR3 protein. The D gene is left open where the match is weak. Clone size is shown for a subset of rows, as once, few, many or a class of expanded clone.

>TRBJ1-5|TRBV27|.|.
TGTGCCAGCAGTTTAGGCAGGTTTAGCAATCAGCCCCAGCATTTT
CASSLGRFSNQPQHF
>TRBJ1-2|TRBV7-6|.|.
TGTGCCAGCAGCCCGGGACCCTCGACCTCCACCTATGGCTACACCTTC
CASSPGPSTSTYGYTF
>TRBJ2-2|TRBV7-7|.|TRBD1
TGTGCTAGCAGCGTCGACAGGGGGCTAACCGGGGAGCTGTTTTTT
CASSVDRGLTGELFF
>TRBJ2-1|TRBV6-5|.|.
TGTGCCAGCAGCTCCCCAGCCAGGGGTAATGAGCAGTTCTTC
CASSSPARGNEQFF
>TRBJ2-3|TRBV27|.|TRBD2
TGTGCCAGCAGTTTAGCTCTAGCGGGACGCACAGATACGCAGTATTTT
CASSLALAGRTDTQYF
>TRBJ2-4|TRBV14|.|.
TGTGCCAGCAGCCACAGCTGGGGCGGAACCACAGGGGGGGACATTCAGTACTTC
CASSHSWGGTTGGDIQYF
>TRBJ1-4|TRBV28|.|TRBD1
TGTGCCAGCAGCCTTGGACAGGTGGGAAAACTGTTTTTT
CASSLGQVGKLFF
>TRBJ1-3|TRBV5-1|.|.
TGCGCCAGCAGCTTGGAACGGGCCGGCTCTGGAAACACCATATATTTT
CASSLERAGSGNTIYF
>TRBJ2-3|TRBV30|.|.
TGTGCCTGGATTAATACGGAGATCACGGCAGATACGCAGTATTTT
CAWINTEITADTQYF
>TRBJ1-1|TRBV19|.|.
TGTGCCAGTAGTCTAGGGGCGGGCAGAAACACTGAAGCTTTCTTT
CASSLGAGRNTEAFF
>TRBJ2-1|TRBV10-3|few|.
TGTGCCATCAGTGAATGGGACTCCTACAATGAGCAGTTCTTC
CAISEWDSYNEQFF
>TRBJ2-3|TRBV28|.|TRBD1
TGTGCCAGCAATAAAGGACAGGGGCACACAGATACGCAGTATTTT
CASNKGQGHTDTQYF
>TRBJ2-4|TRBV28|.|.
TGTGCCAGCGGTGGTTGGGGAAACATTCAGTACTTC
CASGGWGNIQYF
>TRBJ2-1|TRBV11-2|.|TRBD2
TGTGCCAGCAGCTGGGCAAGCGGGAGGGCCTCTGAGCAGTTCTTC
CASSWASGRASEQFF
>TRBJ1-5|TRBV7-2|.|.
TGTGCCAGCAGCCCGGTGGGAGGGGTCGGGCAGCCCCAGCATTTT
CASSPVGGVGQPQHF
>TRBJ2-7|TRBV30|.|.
TGTGCCTGGATCGTCCCAGGGGTCGAGCAGTACTTC
CAWIVPGVEQYF
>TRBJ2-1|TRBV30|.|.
TGTGCCTGGAGTGTACTGGCAGGAGGCAATGAGCAGTTCTTC
CAWSVLAGGNEQFF
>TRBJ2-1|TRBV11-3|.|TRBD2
TGTGCCAGCAGCTCGTCCTGGCGGGAGATGAGTGAGCAGTTCTTC
CASSSSWREMSEQFF
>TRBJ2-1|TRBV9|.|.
TGTGCCAGCAGCGTAGTATCGACTAGCTCCTACAATGAGCAGTTCTTC
CASSVVSTSSYNEQFF
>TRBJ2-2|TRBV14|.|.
TGTGCCAGCAGTCGCAGCCGGAACACCGGGGAGCTGTTTTTT
CASSRSRNTGELFF
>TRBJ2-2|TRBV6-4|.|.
TGTGCCAGCTCAGACAAGGGGACCGGGGAGCTGTTTTTT
CASSDKGTGELFF
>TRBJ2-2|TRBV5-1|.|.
TGCGCCAGCAGCTTCGGGCAGGGGACCACCGGGGAGCTGTTTTTT
CASSFGQGTTGELFF
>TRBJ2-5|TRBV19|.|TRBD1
TGTGCCAGTAGTATAACCGGGACAGGGGATGAGACCCAGTACTTC
CASSITGTGDETQYF
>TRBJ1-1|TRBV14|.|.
TGTGCCAGCAGCCGATCCGGGGCGTCGAACACTGAAGCTTTCTTT
CASSRSGASNTEAFF
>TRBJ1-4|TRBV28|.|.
TGTGCCAGCAGTTTGAGGTATCTCAATGAAAAACTGTTTTTT
CASSLRYLNEKLFF
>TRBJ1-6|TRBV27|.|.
TGTGCCAGCAGTTCCCCCCCGAGCAGTCGAAATTCACCCCTCCACTTT
CASSSPPSSRNSPLHF
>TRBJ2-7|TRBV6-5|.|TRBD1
TGTGCCAGCCTGAACAGGGGGCTTTACGAGCAGTACTTC
CASLNRGLYEQYF
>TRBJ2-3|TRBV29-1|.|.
TGCAGCGCTGACTTATCCCTGGGCGATACGCAGTATTTT
CSADLSLGDTQYF
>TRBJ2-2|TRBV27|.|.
TGTGCCAGCAGTGACTACTACACCGGGGAGCTGTTTTTT
CASSDYYTGELFF
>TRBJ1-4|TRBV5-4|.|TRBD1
TGTGCCAGCAGCTTGGGACAGGGAAATGAAAAACTGTTTTTT
CASSLGQGNEKLFF
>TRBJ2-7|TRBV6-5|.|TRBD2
TGTGCCAGCAGTTACGGGGCGGGAGGGTCCCACGAGCAGTACTTC
CASSYGAGGSHEQYF
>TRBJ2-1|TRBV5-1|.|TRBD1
TGCGCCAGCAGCTTGTTCGGGACAGCTCTAAACAATGAGCAGTTCTTC
CASSLFGTALNNEQFF
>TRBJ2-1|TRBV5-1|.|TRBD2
TGCGCCAGCAGCCGGACTAGCGGGACCAATGAGCAGTTCTTC
CASSRTSGTNEQFF
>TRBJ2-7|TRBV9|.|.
TGTGCCAGCAGCGTAGGGCGTCAGGGACCCGAGCAGTACTTC
CASSVGRQGPEQYF
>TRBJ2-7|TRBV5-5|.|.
TGTGCCAGCAGACGCGCGATTAGCTCCTACGAGCAGTACTTC
CASRRAISSYEQYF
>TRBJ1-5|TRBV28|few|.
TGTGCCAGCAGTTTAGAGGTTCAGCCCCAGCATTTT
CASSLEVQPQHF
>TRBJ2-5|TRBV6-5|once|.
TGTGCCAGCAGTACCCCTGCGTCAGAGACCCAGTACTTC
CASSTPASETQYF
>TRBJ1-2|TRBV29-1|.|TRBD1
TGCAGCGTTAAGGCCGGACAGGGGGAATATGGCTACACCTTC
CSVKAGQGEYGYTF
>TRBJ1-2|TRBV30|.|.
TGTGCCTGGAGTTATCTTTTGACAGGTTCAAACTATGGCTACACCTTC
CAWSYLLTGSNYGYTF
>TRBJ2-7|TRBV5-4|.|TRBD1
TGTGCCAGCAGCTCAGATCCCGGACAGGGATTCGAGCAGTACTTC
CASSSDPGQGFEQYF